Listed below are T cell receptor beta chains from one sample, sequenced in a study of blood T cell repertoires in COVID-19. Generated by immunoSEQ multiplex PCR, the TCRdb table keeps only in-frame clones and is missing some. The sample contains 150,000 to 190,000 clones, roughly 85% of which appear only once. The sequenced sample consisted of peripheral blood. These receptors were obtained from a woman in her sixties or seventies with COVID-19, enrolled during active disease. CDR3s include the opening cysteine and the closing phenylalanine or tryptophan. A D gene is named only where the DNA matches it firmly. Clone size is given for some rows only: seen once, a few or many times, or a class if the clone is expanded.

>TRBJ2-7|17|NA|TRBD2|TRBV3-1/TRBV3-2
TGTGCCAGCAGCCGTGACGTTGGGGGAGGGACTTCGCCCGAGCAGTACTTC
CASSRDVGGGTSPEQYF
>TRBJ1-2|12|NA|NA|TRBV27
TGTGCCAGTAAACAGGCTAACTATGGCTACACCTTC
CASKQANYGYTF
>TRBJ2-1|15|NA|TRBD2|TRBV7-2
TGTGCCAGCAGCCCGGGACTAGGGCTATTCAATGAGCAGTTCTTC
CASSPGLGLFNEQFF
>TRBJ2-6|17|NA|NA|TRBV2
TGTGCCAGCAGTACCCACCGGGGGAAGTCTGGGGCCAACGTCCTGACTTTC
CASSTHRGKSGANVLTF
>TRBJ2-3|15|few|TRBD2|TRBV11-2
TGTGCCAGCAGGATAACTAGCGGGGGGGCGAATACGCAGTATTTT
CASRITSGGANTQYF
>TRBJ2-5|15|NA|TRBD1|TRBV18
TGTGCCAGCTCACAACAGACAGGGGGAATGGAGACCCAGTACTTC
CASSQQTGGMETQYF
>TRBJ1-5|14|NA|TRBD1|TRBV5-1
TGCGCCAGCAGCTGGGGGACAGAAAATCAGCCCCAGCATTTT
CASSWGTENQPQHF
>TRBJ2-1|17|NA|TRBD2|TRBV7-3
TGTGCCAGCAGCTTAACGAAGACTAGCGGGGATATCAATGAGCAGTTCTTC
CASSLTKTSGDINEQFF
>TRBJ2-7|14|NA|NA|TRBV7-2
TGTGCCAGCAGCTTAGCTAGCATAACCGGCGAGCAGTACTTC
CASSLASITGEQYF
>TRBJ2-2|16|NA|NA|TRBV3-1/TRBV3-2
TGTGCCAGCAGCCAATTGAGGACTACCAACACCGGGGAGCTGTTTTTT
CASSQLRTTNTGELFF
>TRBJ1-2|16|NA|TRBD1|TRBV7-3
TGTGCCAGCAGCTTCCAGCCCGGGACAGCCTCCTATGGCTACACCTTC
CASSFQPGTASYGYTF
>TRBJ2-7|15|once|TRBD2|TRBV28
TGTGCCAGCAGTTTATGGACTAGCGGGAGGGTCGAGCAGTACTTC
CASSLWTSGRVEQYF
>TRBJ1-1|16|once|NA|TRBV3-1/TRBV3-2
TGTGCCAGCAGCCCCCACCCGCGCGGAATGAACACTGAAGCTTTCTTT
CASSPHPRGMNTEAFF
>TRBJ1-3|14|NA|NA|TRBV18
TGTGCCAGCTCACTTTACAGGGAAGGGAACACCATATATTTT
CASSLYREGNTIYF
>TRBJ1-2|16|NA|TRBD1|TRBV7-6
TGTGCCAGCAGCTTGGGACAGGGACGATCTAACTATGGCTACACCTTC
CASSLGQGRSNYGYTF
>TRBJ2-2|14|NA|NA|TRBV19
TGTGCCACCCGGGAGCGGACGAACACCGGGGAGCTGTTTTTT
CATRERTNTGELFF
>TRBJ1-1|15|NA|NA|TRBV7-9
TGTGCCAGCAGCTTAGTCATGGGGGCGAACACTGAAGCTTTCTTT
CASSLVMGANTEAFF
>TRBJ1-3|16|NA|NA|TRBV4-1
TGCGCCAGCAGCCAAGATGGCCACAACTCTGGAAACACCATATATTTT
CASSQDGHNSGNTIYF
>TRBJ1-1|16|NA|TRBD1|TRBV5-5
TGTGCCAGCAACCCTAAACAGGGGGCAGGAAACACTGAAGCTTTCTTT
CASNPKQGAGNTEAFF
>TRBJ2-1|12|NA|NA|TRBV19
TGTGCCAGTAGCAACAGGGGGGGTGAGCAGTTCTTC
CASSNRGGEQFF
>TRBJ1-4|16|NA|NA|TRBV2
TGTGCCAGCAGCGCCCCAACGACAGCAACTAATGAAAAACTGTTTTTT
CASSAPTTATNEKLFF
>TRBJ2-1|15|NA|TRBD2|TRBV12-5
TGTGCTAGTGGTTTGACTAGCGGGAGGGCCGGTGAGCAGTTCTTC
CASGLTSGRAGEQFF
>TRBJ1-1|15|NA|NA|TRBV7-2
TGTGCCAGCAGCTTAACCCCCCAGGGTGCCACTGAAGCTTTCTTT
CASSLTPQGATEAFF
>TRBJ1-3|18|NA|NA|TRBV18
TGTGCCAGCTCACCGGAGGCACCCAGGAGCATCTCTGGAAACACCATATATTTT
CASSPEAPRSISGNTIYF
>TRBJ2-5|13|NA|NA|TRBV18
TGTGCCAGCTCACTTGGTCGGGGAGAGACCCAGTACTTC
CASSLGRGETQYF